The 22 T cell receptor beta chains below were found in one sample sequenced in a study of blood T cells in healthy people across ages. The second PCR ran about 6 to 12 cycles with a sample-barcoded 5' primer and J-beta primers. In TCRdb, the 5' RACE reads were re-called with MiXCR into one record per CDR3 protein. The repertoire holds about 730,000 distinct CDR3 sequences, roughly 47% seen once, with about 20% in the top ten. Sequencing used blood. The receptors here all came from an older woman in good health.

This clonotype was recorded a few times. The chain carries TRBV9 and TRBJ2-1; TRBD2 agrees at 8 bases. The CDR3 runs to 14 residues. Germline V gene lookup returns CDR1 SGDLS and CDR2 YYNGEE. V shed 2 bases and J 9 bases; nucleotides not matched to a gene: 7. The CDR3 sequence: CASSVGLVDSEQFF. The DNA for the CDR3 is TGTGCCAGCAGCGTGGGACTAGTCGATAGTGAGCAGTTCTTC.

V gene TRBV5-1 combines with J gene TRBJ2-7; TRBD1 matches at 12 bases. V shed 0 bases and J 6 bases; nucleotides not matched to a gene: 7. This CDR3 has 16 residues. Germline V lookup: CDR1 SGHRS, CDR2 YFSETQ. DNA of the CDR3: TGCGCCAGCAGCTTGGATGCGGGACAGGGGGCTGGCGAGCAGTACTTC. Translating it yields CASSLDAGQGAGEQYF.

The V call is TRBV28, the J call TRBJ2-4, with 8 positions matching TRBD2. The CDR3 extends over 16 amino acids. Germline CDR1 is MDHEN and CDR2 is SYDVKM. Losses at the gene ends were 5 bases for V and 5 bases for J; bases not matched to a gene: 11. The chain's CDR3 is CASSEPSGWYQNIQYF. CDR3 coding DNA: TGTGCCAGCAGTGAACCTAGCGGGTGGTACCAAAACATTCAGTACTTC.

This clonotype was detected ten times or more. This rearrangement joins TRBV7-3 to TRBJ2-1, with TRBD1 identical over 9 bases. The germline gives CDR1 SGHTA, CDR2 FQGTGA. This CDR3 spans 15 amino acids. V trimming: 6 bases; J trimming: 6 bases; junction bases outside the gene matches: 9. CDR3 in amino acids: CASSPTGGFPNEQFF. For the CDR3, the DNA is TGTGCCAGCAGTCCGACAGGGGGGTTTCCCAATGAGCAGTTCTTC.

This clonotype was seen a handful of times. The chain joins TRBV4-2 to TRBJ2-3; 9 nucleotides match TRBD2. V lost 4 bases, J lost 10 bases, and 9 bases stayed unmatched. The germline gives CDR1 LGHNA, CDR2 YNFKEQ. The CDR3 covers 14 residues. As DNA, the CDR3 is TGTGCCAGCAGCCCGGGGCGGGGGGGCAGATCGCAGTATTTT. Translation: CASSPGRGGRSQYF.

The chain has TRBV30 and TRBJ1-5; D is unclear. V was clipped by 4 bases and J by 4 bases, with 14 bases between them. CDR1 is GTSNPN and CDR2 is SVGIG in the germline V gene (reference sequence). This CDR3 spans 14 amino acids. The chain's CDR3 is CAWNEGRSNQPQHF. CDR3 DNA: TGTGCCTGGAACGAGGGCAGAAGTAATCAGCCCCAGCATTTT.

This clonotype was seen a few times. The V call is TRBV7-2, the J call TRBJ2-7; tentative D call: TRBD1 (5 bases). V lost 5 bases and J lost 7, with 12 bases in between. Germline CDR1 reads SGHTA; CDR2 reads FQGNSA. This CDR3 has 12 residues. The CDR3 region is CASSRQDNEQYF. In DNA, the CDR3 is TGTGCCAGCAGCCGCCAGGACAATGAGCAGTACTTC.

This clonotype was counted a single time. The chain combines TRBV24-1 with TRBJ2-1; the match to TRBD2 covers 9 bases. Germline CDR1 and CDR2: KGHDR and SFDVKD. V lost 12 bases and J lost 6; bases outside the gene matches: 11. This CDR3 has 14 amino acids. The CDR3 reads CAAGGASNGNEQFF. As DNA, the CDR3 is TGTGCCGCGGGGGGGGCATCGAATGGCAATGAGCAGTTCTTC.

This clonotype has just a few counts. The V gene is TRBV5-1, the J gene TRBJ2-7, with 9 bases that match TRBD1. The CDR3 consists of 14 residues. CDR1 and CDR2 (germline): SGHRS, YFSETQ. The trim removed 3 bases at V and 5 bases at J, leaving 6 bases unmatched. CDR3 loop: CASSSQGARNEQYF. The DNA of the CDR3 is TGCGCCAGCAGCTCACAGGGGGCGCGGAACGAGCAGTACTTC. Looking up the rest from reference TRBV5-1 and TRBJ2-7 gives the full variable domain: KAGVTQTPRYLIKTRGQQVTLSCSPISGHRSVSWYQQTPGQGLQFLFEYFSETQRNKGNFPGRFSGRQFSNSRSEMNVSTLELGDSALYLCASSSQGARNEQYFGPGTRLTVT.

CDR3 sequence: CASSVNEGAGYNEQFF. Written as DNA, the CDR3 is TGTGCCAGCAGCGTAAACGAGGGCGCTGGCTACAATGAGCAGTTCTTC. The genes are TRBV9 and TRBJ2-1, with D perhaps TRBD2 (5 bases). This CDR3 comprises 16 residues. The V end was cut by 1 base, the J end by 3 bases, with 14 bases between. Germline V gene data show CDR1 as SGDLS and CDR2 as YYNGEE.

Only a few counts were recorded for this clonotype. The CDR3 sequence: CASSLAGPQYEQYF. In DNA, the CDR3 is TGCGCCAGCAGCTTGGCCGGGCCACAATACGAGCAGTACTTC. The chain recombines TRBV5-1 with TRBJ2-7; D gene ambiguous. CDR1 is SGHRS and CDR2 is YFSETQ in the germline V gene. This CDR3 spans 14 amino acids. V dropped 0 bases and J dropped 4 bases, with 11 bases sitting between them.

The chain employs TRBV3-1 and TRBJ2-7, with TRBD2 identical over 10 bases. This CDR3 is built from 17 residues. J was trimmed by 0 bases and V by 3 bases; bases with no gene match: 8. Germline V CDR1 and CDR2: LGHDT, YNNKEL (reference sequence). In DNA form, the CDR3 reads TGTGCCAGCAGCCACGGGACTAGCGTTACGAGCTCCTACGAGCAGTACTTC. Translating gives CASSHGTSVTSSYEQYF.

This CDR3 is CASSYVEGRETQYF. The CDR3, as DNA: TGTGCCAGCAGTTACGTGGAGGGGAGGGAGACCCAGTACTTC. The rearrangement links TRBV6-2 or TRBV6-3 to TRBJ2-5; a possible D gene is TRBD2 (6 bases). V was pared by 2 bases and J by 5 bases, with 12 bases between. Looked up from germline, CDR1 is MNHEY and CDR2 is SVGEGT. This CDR3 comprises 14 residues.

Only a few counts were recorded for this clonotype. CDR3 protein: CSARTTQSDTQYF. The CDR3 bases are TGCAGTGCTAGAACTACACAATCAGATACGCAGTATTTT. The rearrangement uses TRBV20-1 and TRBJ2-3; D not certain. This CDR3 region has 13 residues. The V gene's germline CDR1 is DFQATT and CDR2 SNEGSKA (reference sequence). Between the trimmed V and J ends, which lost 2 bases and 4 bases, there was a span of 10 bases.

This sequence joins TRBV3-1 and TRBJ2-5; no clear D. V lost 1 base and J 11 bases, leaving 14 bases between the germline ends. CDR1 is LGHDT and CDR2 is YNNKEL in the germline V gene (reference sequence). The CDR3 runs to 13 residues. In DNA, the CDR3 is TGTGCCAGCAGCCAAGGGGGTTTGGATGAGCAGTACTTC. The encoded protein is CASSQGGLDEQYF.

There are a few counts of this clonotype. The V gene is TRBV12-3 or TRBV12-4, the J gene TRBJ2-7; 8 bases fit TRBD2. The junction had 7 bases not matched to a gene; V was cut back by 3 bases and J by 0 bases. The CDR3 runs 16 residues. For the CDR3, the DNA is TGTGCCAGCAGTTTTGGGGGGGCGGGGGGCTCCTACGAGCAGTACTTC. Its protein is CASSFGGAGGSYEQYF.

CDR3 protein: CASNLQGMVDSPLHF. CDR3 nucleotides: TGTGCCAGCAACCTACAGGGGATGGTAGACTCACCCCTCCACTTT. V gene TRBV3-1 combines with J gene TRBJ1-6; TRBD1 matches 7 bases. After removal of 7 bases from V and 10 bases from J, the junction contained 13 bases not matched to a gene. Germline loops: CDR1 LGHDT, CDR2 YNNKEL (reference sequence). This CDR3 spans 15 amino acids.

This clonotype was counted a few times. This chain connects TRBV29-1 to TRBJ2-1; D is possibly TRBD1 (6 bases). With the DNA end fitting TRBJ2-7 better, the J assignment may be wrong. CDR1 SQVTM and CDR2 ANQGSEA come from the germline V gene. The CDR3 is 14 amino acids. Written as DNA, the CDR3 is TGCAGCGTTGAGAGGGGGAGCTCCTACAATGAGCAGTACTTC. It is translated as CSVERGSSYNEQYF.

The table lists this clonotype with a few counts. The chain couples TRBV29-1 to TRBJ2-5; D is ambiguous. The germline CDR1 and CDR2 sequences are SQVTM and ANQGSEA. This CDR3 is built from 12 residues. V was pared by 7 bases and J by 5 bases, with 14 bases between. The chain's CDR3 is CSGKEGEETQYF. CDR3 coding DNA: TGCAGCGGGAAGGAAGGCGAGGAGACCCAGTACTTC.

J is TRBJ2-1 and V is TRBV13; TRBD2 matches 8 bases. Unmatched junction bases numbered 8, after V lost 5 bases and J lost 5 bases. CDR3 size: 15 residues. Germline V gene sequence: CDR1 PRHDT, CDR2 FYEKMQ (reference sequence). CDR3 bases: TGTGCCAGCAGCACCCAGCGGGGGCGTCACAATGAGCAGTTCTTC. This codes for CASSTQRGRHNEQFF.

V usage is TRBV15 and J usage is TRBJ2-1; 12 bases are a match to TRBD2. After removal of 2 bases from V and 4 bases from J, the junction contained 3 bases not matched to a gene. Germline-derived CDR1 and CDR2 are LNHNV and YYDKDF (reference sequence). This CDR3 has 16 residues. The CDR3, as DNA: TGTGCCACCAGCAGAACGACTAGCGGGGGATACAATGAGCAGTTCTTC. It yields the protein CATSRTTSGGYNEQFF.

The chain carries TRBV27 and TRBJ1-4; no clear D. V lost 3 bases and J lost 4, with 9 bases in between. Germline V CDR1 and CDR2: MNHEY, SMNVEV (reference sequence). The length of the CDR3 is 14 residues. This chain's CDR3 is CASSLGVGNEKLFF. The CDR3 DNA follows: TGTGCCAGCAGTTTGGGTGTCGGTAATGAAAAACTGTTTTTT. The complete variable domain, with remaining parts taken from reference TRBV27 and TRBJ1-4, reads EAQVTQNPRYLITVTGKKLTVTCSQNMNHEYMSWYRQDPGLGLRQIYYSMNVEVTDKGDVPEGYKVSRKEKRNFPLILESPSPNQTSLYFCASSLGVGNEKLFFGSGTQLSVL.